Given below is one T cell receptor beta chain in context. Its target is unknown. The data were taken from a study of cytomegalovirus exposure and HLA in healthy donors. This table comes from immunoSEQ multiplex PCR, and its TCRdb copy is limited to in-frame clones, with some not included. The sample lists under 200,000 clones, 86% occurring once. The CDR3 consists of 15 residues. Trimming left V 4 bases short and J 4 bases short, with 14 bases between. Germline CDR1 and CDR2: LNHDA and SQIVND (reference sequence). Whole-study results and caveats: Among TCR sequences, most were rare, though some public TCRs appeared in many donors.

These donors were members of the approximately 110-subject validation cohort, a group separate from the roughly 670-subject first cohort. This rearrangement joins TRBV19 to TRBJ2-1; a possible D gene is TRBD1 (6 bases). The source is a woman aged 18-30 years in good health and CMV-seronegative. The sample comprised PBMCs. The CDR3 DNA reads as TGTGCCAGTAGTACCCGACAGGAAGGATACAATGAGCAGTTCTTC. Its protein product is CASSTRQEGYNEQFF. The full variable domain, its missing parts supplied by reference TRBV19 and TRBJ2-1, is DGGITQSPKYLFRKEGQNVTLSCEQNLNHDAMYWYRQDPGQGLRLIYYSQIVNDFQKGDIAEGYSVSREKKESFPLTVTSAQKNPTAFYLCASSTRQEGYNEQFFGPGTRLTVL.